The following is a TCR beta chain sequence with its context. This record belongs to a study of cytomegalovirus exposure and HLA in healthy donors. CDR1 SEHNR and CDR2 FQNEAQ come from the germline V gene (reference sequence). CDR3 length: 18 amino acids. J gave up 1 base and V 8 bases, and 17 bases lay outside the gene matches. TCRdb keeps only in-frame clones here, not all; method: immunoSEQ multiplex PCR. The sample shows approximately 260,000 clones, around 87% of them seen only once. The V call is TRBV7-9, the J call TRBJ1-3; 7 bases fit TRBD1. The sample was PBMCs. This sequence was found in a woman aged 25-40 years in good health and CMV-seropositive. CDR3 DNA sequence: TGTGCCAGCCTCACCATTCTGACAGGGCACAGATCTGGAAACACCATATATTTT. Amino acids: CASLTILTGHRSGNTIYF. The full variable domain, with the rest looked up from reference TRBV7-9 and TRBJ1-3, is DTGVSQNPRHKITKRGQNVTFRCDPISEHNRLYWYRQTLGQGPEFLTYFQNEAQLEKSRLLSDRFSAERPKGSFSTLEIQRTEQGDSAMYLCASLTILTGHRSGNTIYFGEGSWLTVV.